A single sample is the source of the 10 T cell receptor beta chains below, sequenced in a study of CD8+ T cells in alopecia areata. Treatment described: oral pan-JAK inhibitor, 5-10 mg twice daily. RNA was isolated and reverse transcribed to cDNA, the sequencing template. Using immunoSEQ multiplex PCR, the repertoire was profiled, and TCRdb retains in-frame clones only, with some absent. This sample has roughly 170,000 clones, with about 60% found just once. Sequencing used CD8+ T cells sorted from blood, obtained at week 24, from a patient treated with tofacitinib. The source is a human donor with alopecia areata.

This clone was counted between two and nine times. The J gene is TRBJ2-6, the V gene TRBV29-1; D might be TRBD1 (6 bases). V shed 6 bases and J shed 0 bases, with 18 bases lying between them. The germline V gene has CDR1 SQVTM and CDR2 ANQGSEA. The CDR3 covers 17 residues. The CDR3 protein is CSVWGPGRGSGANVLTF. CDR3 nucleotide sequence: TGCAGCGTGTGGGGGCCGGGACGGGGCTCTGGGGCCAACGTCCTGACTTTC.

This clone has only a few counts. The chain employs TRBV6-6 and TRBJ2-2; a possible D gene is TRBD1 (5 bases). The germline gives CDR1 MNHNY, CDR2 SVGAGI (reference sequence). The CDR3 spans 11 residues. The CDR3 region is CAAGITGELFF. The CDR3 region has the DNA TGTGCAGCAGGGATCACCGGGGAGCTGTTTTTT.

The chain links TRBV29-1 to TRBJ2-7; D ambiguous. CDR1 SQVTM and CDR2 ANQGSEA come from the germline V gene. The V end lost 2 bases, the J end lost 2 bases, and 10 bases lay between the germline ends. The CDR3 covers 13 residues. CDR3 in DNA: TGCAGCGTTGAACACCTTTCTCCCTACGAGCAGTACTTC. Its protein product is CSVEHLSPYEQYF.

This clone has just a few counts. The chain links TRBV7-9 to TRBJ1-3, with unresolved D. The germline V gene has CDR1 SEHNR and CDR2 FQNEAQ (reference sequence). This CDR3 region has 14 residues. V shed 5 bases and J shed 0 bases, with 8 bases lying between them. CDR3 nucleotide sequence: TGTGCCAGCAGCCCCGGACTCTCTGGAAACACCATATATTTT. Its translation: CASSPGLSGNTIYF.

This clone has more than one count but fewer than ten. The chain carries TRBV5-6 and TRBJ1-5; no clear D gene. The ends were cut back, 4 bases at V and 6 bases at J, with 11 bases in the middle. Germline V gene lookup returns CDR1 SGHDT and CDR2 YYEEEE. The CDR3 sequence is 13 residues long. The CDR3 sequence is CASSQEGGQPQHF. In DNA form, the CDR3 reads TGTGCCAGCAGCCAAGAAGGCGGTCAGCCCCAGCATTTT.

The V call is TRBV25-1, the J call TRBJ1-2, with D possibly being TRBD1 (5 bases). The CDR3 is 12 amino acids. Germline CDR1 MGHDK, CDR2 SYGVNS. V lost 4 bases to trimming and J lost 4 bases, with 7 bases between them. Here the CDR3 DNA reads TGTGCCAGCAGTGGAGACAGCTATGGCTACACCTTC. Translated, it gives CASSGDSYGYTF.

In this sample, this clone turned up a few times. The genes are TRBV27 and TRBJ2-5, with 9 positions matching TRBD1. Per the germline V gene, CDR1 is MNHEY and CDR2 is SMNVEV (reference sequence). The CDR3 extends over 15 amino acids. V was pared by 2 bases and J by 2 bases, with 3 bases of the junction left unmatched. In DNA, the CDR3 is TGTGCCAGCAGTTTAACAGGGGGCCAACAAGAGACCCAGTACTTC. Its translation: CASSLTGGQQETQYF.

This clone was detected only a few times. The V and J genes are TRBV11-2 and TRBJ2-3; TRBD2 matches at 14 bases. Germline V gene data show CDR1 as SGHAT and CDR2 as FQNNGV. CDR3 length: 17 residues. J was trimmed by 5 bases and V by 5 bases; bases with no gene match: 9. The CDR3 is CASSLTRLAGGRDTQYF. CDR3 nucleotide sequence: TGTGCCAGCAGCCTCACCCGACTAGCGGGGGGGAGAGATACGCAGTATTTT.

This clone was counted between two and nine times. This sequence joins TRBV5-4 and TRBJ2-3; possibly TRBD2 for D (5 bases). Per germline, CDR1 SGHNT and CDR2 YYREEE (reference sequence). CDR3 size: 15 residues. The ends were cut back, 6 bases at V and 6 bases at J, with 20 bases in the middle. CDR3 sequence (DNA): TGTGCCAGCACCCCACTTGGACTTGAACTTGATACGCAGTATTTT. It translates to CASTPLGLELDTQYF.

This clone has more than one count but fewer than ten. The chain combines TRBV25-1 with TRBJ2-5; 8 nucleotides align to TRBD2. Germline V gene data show CDR1 as MGHDK and CDR2 as SYGVNS. Unmatched junction bases numbered 14, after V lost 6 bases and J lost 5 bases. CDR3 length equals 16 residues. CDR3 region: CASSREGTRGRETQYF. The CDR3 coding sequence is TGTGCCAGCAGCCGAGAAGGGACTAGGGGCAGGGAGACCCAGTACTTC. Based on the CDR3 plus reference TRBV25-1 and TRBJ2-5, the full variable domain is EADIYQTPRYLVIGTGKKITLECSQTMGHDKMYWYQQDPGMELHLIHYSYGVNSTEKGDLSSESTVSRIRTEHFPLTLESARPSHTSQYLCASSREGTRGRETQYFGPGTRLLVL.